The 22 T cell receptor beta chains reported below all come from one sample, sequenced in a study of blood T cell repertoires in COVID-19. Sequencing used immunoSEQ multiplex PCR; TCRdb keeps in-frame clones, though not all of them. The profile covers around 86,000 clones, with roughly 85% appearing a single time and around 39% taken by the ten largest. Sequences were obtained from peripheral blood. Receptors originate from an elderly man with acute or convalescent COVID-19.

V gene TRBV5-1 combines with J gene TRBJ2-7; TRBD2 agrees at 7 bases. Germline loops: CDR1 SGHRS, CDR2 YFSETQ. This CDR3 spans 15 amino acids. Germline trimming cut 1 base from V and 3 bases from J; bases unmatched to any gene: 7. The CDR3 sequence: CASSLNSGGNYEQYF. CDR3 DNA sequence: TGCGCCAGCAGCTTGAACTCCGGGGGGAACTACGAGCAGTACTTC.

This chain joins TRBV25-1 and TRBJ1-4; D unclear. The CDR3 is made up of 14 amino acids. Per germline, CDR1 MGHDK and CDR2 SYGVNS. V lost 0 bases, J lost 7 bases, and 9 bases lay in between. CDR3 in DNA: TGTGCCAGCAGTGAATATCCCCCCCGTGAAAAACTGTTTTTT. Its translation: CASSEYPPREKLFF.

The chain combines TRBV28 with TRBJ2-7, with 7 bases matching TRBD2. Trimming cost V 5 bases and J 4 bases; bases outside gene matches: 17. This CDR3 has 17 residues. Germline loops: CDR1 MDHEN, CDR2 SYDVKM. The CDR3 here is CASSALLTGTTTYEQYF. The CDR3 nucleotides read TGTGCCAGCAGTGCCTTACTTACCGGGACTACCACTTACGAGCAGTACTTC.

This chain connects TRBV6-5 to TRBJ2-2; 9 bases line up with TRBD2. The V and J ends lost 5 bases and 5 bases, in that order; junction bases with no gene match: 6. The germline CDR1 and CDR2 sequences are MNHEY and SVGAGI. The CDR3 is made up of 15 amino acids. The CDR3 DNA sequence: TGTGCCAGCAGTACCCCGGGACTAGCAACCGGGGAGCTGTTTTTT. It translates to CASSTPGLATGELFF.

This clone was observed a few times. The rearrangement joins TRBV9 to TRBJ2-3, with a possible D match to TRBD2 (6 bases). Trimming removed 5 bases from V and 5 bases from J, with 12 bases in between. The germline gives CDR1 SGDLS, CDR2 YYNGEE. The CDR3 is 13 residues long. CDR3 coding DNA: TGTGCCAGCAGTCGGGAGCAACAAGATACGCAGTATTTT. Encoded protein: CASSREQQDTQYF.

Here the CDR3 DNA reads TGTGCCATCAGTGGGATGACAGCGAACTACGAGCAGTACTTC. Amino acids: CAISGMTANYEQYF. The chain couples TRBV10-3 to TRBJ2-7; tentative D call: TRBD1 (5 bases). The germline V gene encodes CDR1 ENHRY and CDR2 SYGVKD. V was clipped by 4 bases and J by 3 bases, with 13 bases between them. The CDR3 totals 14 residues.

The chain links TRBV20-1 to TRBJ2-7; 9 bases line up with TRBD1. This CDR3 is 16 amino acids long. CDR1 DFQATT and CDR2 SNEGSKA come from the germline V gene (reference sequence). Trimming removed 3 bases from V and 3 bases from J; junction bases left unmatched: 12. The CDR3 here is CSASPKAQTGGYEQYF. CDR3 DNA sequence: TGCAGTGCTAGTCCTAAGGCCCAGACAGGGGGCTACGAGCAGTACTTC.

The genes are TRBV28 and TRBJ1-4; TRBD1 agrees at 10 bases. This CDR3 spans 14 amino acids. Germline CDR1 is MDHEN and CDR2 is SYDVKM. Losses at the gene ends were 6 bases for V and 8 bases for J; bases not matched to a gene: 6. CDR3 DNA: TGTGCCAGCAGCTGGGACAGGGGTGGAGAAAAACTGTTTTTT. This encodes CASSWDRGGEKLFF.

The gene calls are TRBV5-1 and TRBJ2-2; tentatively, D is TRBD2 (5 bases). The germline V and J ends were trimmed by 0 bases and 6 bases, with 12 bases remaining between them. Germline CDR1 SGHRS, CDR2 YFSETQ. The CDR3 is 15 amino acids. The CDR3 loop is CASSLDSVLAGELFF. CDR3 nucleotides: TGCGCCAGCAGCTTGGACTCCGTACTAGCCGGGGAGCTGTTTTTT.

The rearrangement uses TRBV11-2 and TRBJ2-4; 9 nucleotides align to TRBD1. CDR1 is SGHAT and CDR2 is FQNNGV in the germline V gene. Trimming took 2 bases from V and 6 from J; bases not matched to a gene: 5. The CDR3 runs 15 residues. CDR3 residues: CASSLPGQGRNIQYF. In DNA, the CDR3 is TGTGCCAGCAGCTTACCGGGACAGGGTAGAAACATTCAGTACTTC.

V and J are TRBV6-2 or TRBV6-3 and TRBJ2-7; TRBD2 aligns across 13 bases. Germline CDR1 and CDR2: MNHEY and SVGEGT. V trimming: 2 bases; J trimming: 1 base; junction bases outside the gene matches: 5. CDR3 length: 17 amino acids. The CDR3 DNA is TGTGCCAGCAGTTACGGACTAGCGGGAGTTGGGTCCTACGAGCAGTACTTC. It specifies CASSYGLAGVGSYEQYF.

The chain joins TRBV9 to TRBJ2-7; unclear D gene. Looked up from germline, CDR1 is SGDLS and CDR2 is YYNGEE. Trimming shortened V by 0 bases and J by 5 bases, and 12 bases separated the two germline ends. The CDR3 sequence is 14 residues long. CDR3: CASSVVWQTDEQYF. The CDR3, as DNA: TGTGCCAGCAGCGTAGTTTGGCAAACCGACGAGCAGTACTTC.

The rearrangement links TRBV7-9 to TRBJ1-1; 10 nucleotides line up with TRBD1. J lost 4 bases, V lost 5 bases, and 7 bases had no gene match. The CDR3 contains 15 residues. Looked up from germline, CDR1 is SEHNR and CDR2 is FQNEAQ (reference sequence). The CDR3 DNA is TGTGCCAGCAGCAGAGGACAGGGGGGAATCACTGAAGCTTTCTTT. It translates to CASSRGQGGITEAFF.

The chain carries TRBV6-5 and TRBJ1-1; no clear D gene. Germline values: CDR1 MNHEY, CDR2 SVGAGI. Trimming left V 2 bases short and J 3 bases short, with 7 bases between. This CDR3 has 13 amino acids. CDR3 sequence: CASSYEVDTEAFF. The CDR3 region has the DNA TGTGCCAGCAGTTACGAGGTGGACACTGAAGCTTTCTTT.

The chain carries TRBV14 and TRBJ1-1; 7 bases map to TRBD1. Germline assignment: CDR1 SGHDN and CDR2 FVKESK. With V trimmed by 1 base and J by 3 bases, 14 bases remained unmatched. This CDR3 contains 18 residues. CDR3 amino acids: CASSQARLRGLVDTEAFF. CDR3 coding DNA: TGTGCCAGCAGCCAAGCGCGTCTCAGGGGGTTGGTAGACACTGAAGCTTTCTTT.

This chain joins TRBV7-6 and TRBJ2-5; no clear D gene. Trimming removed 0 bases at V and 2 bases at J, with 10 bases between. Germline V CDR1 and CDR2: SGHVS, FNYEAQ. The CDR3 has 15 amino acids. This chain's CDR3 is CASSLARTEQETQYF. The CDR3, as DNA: TGTGCCAGCAGCTTAGCGCGAACAGAGCAAGAGACCCAGTACTTC. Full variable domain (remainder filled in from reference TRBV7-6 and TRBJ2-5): GAGVSQSPRYKVTKRGQDVALRCDPISGHVSLYWYRQALGQGPEFLTYFNYEAQQDKSGLPNDRFSAERPEGSISTLTIQRTEQRDSAMYRCASSLARTEQETQYFGPGTRLLVL.

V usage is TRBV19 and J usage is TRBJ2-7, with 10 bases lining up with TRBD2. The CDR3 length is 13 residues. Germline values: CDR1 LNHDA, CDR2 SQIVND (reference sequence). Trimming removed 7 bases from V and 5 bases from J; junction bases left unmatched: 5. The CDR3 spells CASKAGGLNEQYF. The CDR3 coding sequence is TGTGCCAGTAAAGCGGGAGGGCTGAACGAGCAGTACTTC.

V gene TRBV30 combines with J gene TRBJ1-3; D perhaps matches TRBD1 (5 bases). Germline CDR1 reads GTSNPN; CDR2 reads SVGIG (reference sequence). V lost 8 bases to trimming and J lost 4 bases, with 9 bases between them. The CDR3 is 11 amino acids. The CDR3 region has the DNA TGTGCCCGCGACAGCGGAAACACCATATATTTT. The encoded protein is CARDSGNTIYF.

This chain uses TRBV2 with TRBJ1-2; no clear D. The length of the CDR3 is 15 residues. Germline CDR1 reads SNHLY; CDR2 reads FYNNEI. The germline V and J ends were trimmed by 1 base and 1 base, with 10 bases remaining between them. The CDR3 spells CASSEGQLFNYGYTF. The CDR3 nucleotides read TGTGCCAGCAGTGAAGGACAACTGTTTAACTATGGCTACACCTTC.

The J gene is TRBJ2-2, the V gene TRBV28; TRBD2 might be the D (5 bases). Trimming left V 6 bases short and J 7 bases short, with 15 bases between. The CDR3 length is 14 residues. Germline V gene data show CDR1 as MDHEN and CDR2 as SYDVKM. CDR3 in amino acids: CASSRSGYVGELFF. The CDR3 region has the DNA TGTGCCAGCAGCCGCTCGGGATATGTCGGGGAGCTGTTTTTT.

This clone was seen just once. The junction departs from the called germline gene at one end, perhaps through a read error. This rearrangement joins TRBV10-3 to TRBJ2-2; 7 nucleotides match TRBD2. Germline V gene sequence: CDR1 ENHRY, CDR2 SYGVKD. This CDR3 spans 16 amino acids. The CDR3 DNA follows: TGTGCCATCCGTGAGAGTAGCGGGTCGAACACCGGGGAGCTGTTTTTT. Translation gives CAIRESSGSNTGELFF.

The CDR3 region is CASIPPTSLNTGELFF. The CDR3 DNA follows: TGTGCCAGCATCCCGCCGACTAGCCTGAACACCGGGGAGCTGTTTTTT. The rearrangement uses TRBV6-6 and TRBJ2-2, with 7 positions matching TRBD2. CDR3 length equals 16 residues. V shed 7 bases, J shed 1 base, and the junction held 9 bases outside the gene matches. Germline V gene sequence: CDR1 MNHNY, CDR2 SVGAGI (reference sequence).